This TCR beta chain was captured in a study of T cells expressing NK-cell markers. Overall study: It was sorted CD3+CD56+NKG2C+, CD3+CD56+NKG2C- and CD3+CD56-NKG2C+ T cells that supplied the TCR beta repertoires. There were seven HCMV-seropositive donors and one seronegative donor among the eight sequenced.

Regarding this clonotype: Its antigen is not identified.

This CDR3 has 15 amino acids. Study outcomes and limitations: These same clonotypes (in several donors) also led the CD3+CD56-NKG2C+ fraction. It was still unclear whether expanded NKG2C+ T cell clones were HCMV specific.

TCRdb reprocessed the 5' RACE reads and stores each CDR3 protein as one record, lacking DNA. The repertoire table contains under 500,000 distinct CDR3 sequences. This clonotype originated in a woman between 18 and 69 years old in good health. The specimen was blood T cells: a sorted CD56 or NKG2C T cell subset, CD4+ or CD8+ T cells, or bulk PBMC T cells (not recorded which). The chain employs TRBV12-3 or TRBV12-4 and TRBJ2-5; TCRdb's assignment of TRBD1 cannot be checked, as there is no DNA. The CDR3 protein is CASSFLGARQETQYF.